The next 27 T cell receptor beta chains were all read from a single sample in a study of T cell responses to AZD1222 COVID-19 vaccine. Here immunoSEQ multiplex PCR was the method, and the copy in TCRdb shows in-frame clones only, minus some. The table shows about 150,000 clones, with 87% occurring only once. The sequences come from peripheral blood, collected 28 days after the second AZD1222 dose. Receptors originate from an adult who received the AZD1222 COVID-19 vaccine.

In this sample, this clone turned up once. The DNA of the CDR3 is TGCGCCAGCAGCTTTTTTTCAGGGGGCACTGAAGCTTTCTTT. This gives the protein CASSFFSGGTEAFF. The V and J genes are TRBV5-1 and TRBJ1-1; 7 bases align to TRBD1. CDR1 is SGHRS and CDR2 is YFSETQ in the germline V gene. V lost 2 bases and J lost 4; bases outside the gene matches: 5. This CDR3 contains 14 residues.

The chain carries TRBV4-1 and TRBJ2-1, with a possible D match to TRBD1 (5 bases). V lost 0 bases and J 6 bases, leaving 15 bases between the germline ends. CDR3 length equals 16 residues. CDR1 and CDR2 from the germline V gene are MGHRA and YSYEKL. CDR3 nucleotides: TGCGCCAGCAGCCAAGAGGCGGTAGGGGAAGCCAATGAGCAGTTCTTC. Amino acids: CASSQEAVGEANEQFF.

The chain has TRBV7-2 and TRBJ1-4; 8 nucleotides line up with TRBD1. V lost 1 base, J lost 7 bases, and 5 bases stayed unmatched. CDR1 SGHTA and CDR2 FQGNSA come from the germline V gene. This CDR3 is 15 amino acids long. The CDR3 nucleotides read TGTGCCAGCAGCTTAGGGACAGGGCGGGTTGAAAAACTGTTTTTT. It is translated as CASSLGTGRVEKLFF.

The genes are TRBV2 and TRBJ2-1; unclear D gene. Trimming left V 0 bases short and J 7 bases short, with 4 bases between. Germline CDR1 reads SNHLY; CDR2 reads FYNNEI. The CDR3 has 12 residues. CDR3 in DNA: TGTGCCAGCAGTGAAGCGGGGAATGAGCAGTTCTTC. It yields the protein CASSEAGNEQFF.

The chain links TRBV15 to TRBJ2-1, with D perhaps being TRBD1 or TRBD2 (6 bases each). The CDR3 has 20 amino acids. V lost 0 bases, J lost 0 bases, and 21 bases lay in between. Germline CDR1 and CDR2: LNHNV and YYDKDF (reference sequence). The CDR3 here is CATSRDGGRLRELSYNEQFF. As DNA, the CDR3 is TGTGCCACCAGCAGAGATGGGGGGCGATTACGGGAACTCTCCTACAATGAGCAGTTCTTC.

The chain carries TRBV7-9 and TRBJ1-5; D possibly corresponds to TRBD1 (5 bases). The CDR3 extends over 15 amino acids. In germline, CDR1 is SEHNR, CDR2 FQNEAQ (reference sequence). V lost 1 base and J lost 0, with 7 bases in between. DNA for the CDR3: TGTGCCAGCAGCTTAGGGACAAATAGCAATCAGCCCCAGCATTTT. It specifies CASSLGTNSNQPQHF.

CDR3 sequence: CASSQVPRGGAGELFF. DNA of the CDR3: TGCGCCAGCAGCCAAGTTCCCAGGGGGGGAGCCGGGGAGCTGTTTTTT. The V call is TRBV4-1, the J call TRBJ2-2; D possibly uses TRBD1 or TRBD2 (7 bases each). The CDR3 totals 16 residues. CDR1 MGHRA and CDR2 YSYEKL come from the germline V gene. The V end was cut by 1 base, the J end by 6 bases, with 15 bases between.

V usage is TRBV10-3 and J usage is TRBJ1-3; the match to TRBD1 covers 9 bases. This CDR3 region has 15 residues. After removal of 7 bases from V and 4 bases from J, the junction contained 8 bases not matched to a gene. CDR1 is ENHRY and CDR2 is SYGVKD in the germline V gene. As DNA, the CDR3 is TGTGCCATCAATGGGGGACAGGGTCGCGGAAACACCATATATTTT. The encoded protein is CAINGGQGRGNTIYF.

The chain combines TRBV7-2 with TRBJ2-5; D is possibly TRBD1 (6 bases). V dropped 3 bases and J dropped 4 bases, with 12 bases sitting between them. CDR3 size: 14 residues. Per the germline V gene, CDR1 is SGHTA and CDR2 is FQGNSA. The CDR3: CASSLPGVRETQYF. In nucleotides, the CDR3 is TGTGCCAGCAGCTTGCCAGGGGTCCGAGAGACCCAGTACTTC.

This clone was recorded a few times. This sequence joins TRBV6-1 and TRBJ1-5; no clear D. Germline V gives CDR1 MNHNS, CDR2 SASEGT. This CDR3 has 13 residues. V was cut by 2 bases and J by 5 bases, with 7 bases left in between. The CDR3 sequence is CASSEMPYQPQHF. The CDR3 DNA reads TGTGCCAGCAGTGAAATGCCCTATCAGCCCCAGCATTTT.

The chain uses TRBV6-5 and TRBJ1-3; D remains ambiguous. The V gene's germline CDR1 is MNHEY and CDR2 SVGAGI. V lost 2 bases and J lost 8, with 4 bases in between. The CDR3 is 11 residues long. CDR3 protein: CASSYGDTIYF. CDR3 DNA sequence: TGTGCCAGCAGTTACGGGGACACCATATATTTT.

The rearrangement uses TRBV19 and TRBJ1-2; possibly TRBD1 for D (5 bases). Looked up from germline, CDR1 is LNHDA and CDR2 is SQIVND (reference sequence). The CDR3 has 14 residues. Trimming stripped 6 bases from V and 4 bases from J, with 15 bases between. The CDR3 sequence is CASRQGFGSYGYTF. CDR3 bases: TGTGCCAGTAGGCAGGGTTTCGGAAGCTATGGCTACACCTTC.

V usage is TRBV6-2 or TRBV6-3 and J usage is TRBJ1-1, with 10 bases matching TRBD1. Germline values: CDR1 MNHEY, CDR2 SVGEGT. Unmatched junction bases numbered 6, after V lost 2 bases and J lost 3 bases. This CDR3 spans 16 amino acids. In DNA form, the CDR3 reads TGTGCCAGCAGTTACCCGACAGGGGGCTTTGACACTGAAGCTTTCTTT. Its protein is CASSYPTGGFDTEAFF.

Regarding this clone: The junction differs from germline at one of its ends, possibly a read error. The chain recombines TRBV6-5 with TRBJ2-1, with D tentatively TRBD1 or TRBD2 (5 bases each). The CDR3 has 11 amino acids. Germline lookup yields CDR1 MNHEY and CDR2 SVGAGI. The CDR3 DNA is TGTGCCAGCAGTTTCGGGACCCGCCTTGTCTTC. It is translated as CASSFGTRLVF.

This rearrangement joins TRBV10-1 to TRBJ2-7, with 7 bases lining up with TRBD1. This CDR3 has 13 amino acids. With 5 bases clipped from V and 6 bases from J, the junction kept 7 bases outside the gene matches. Germline lookup yields CDR1 WNHNN and CDR2 SYGVQD (reference sequence). CDR3 protein: CASSRLRDSEQYF. The CDR3 nucleotides are TGCGCCAGCAGTCGCTTACGGGACAGCGAGCAGTACTTC.

The chain joins TRBV15 to TRBJ1-1, with D possibly TRBD1 on 6 matching bases. The V and J ends lost 5 bases and 4 bases respectively, with 20 bases between them. The CDR3 covers 16 residues. From germline, CDR1 is LNHNV and CDR2 YYDKDF (reference sequence). The CDR3 DNA sequence: TGTGCCACCAGCGAAGGGTCACAGGGCTCCCTCACTGAAGCTTTCTTT. It encodes CATSEGSQGSLTEAFF.

This chain joins TRBV5-1 and TRBJ2-7, with unresolved D. V gave up 0 bases and J gave up 5 bases, with 15 bases separating them. The CDR3 runs 15 residues. Germline V gene sequence: CDR1 SGHRS, CDR2 YFSETQ. The DNA for the CDR3 is TGCGCCAGCAGCTTGGTCGGAAAGGGTGGCCACGAGCAGTACTTC. It is translated as CASSLVGKGGHEQYF.

V is TRBV4-2 and J is TRBJ2-3, with D unclear. V lost 0 bases and J 6 bases, leaving 7 bases between the germline ends. Germline loops: CDR1 LGHNA, CDR2 YNFKEQ. The CDR3 runs to 13 residues. CDR3 bases: TGTGCCAGCAGCCAAGATCTATACGATACGCAGTATTTT. Its protein product is CASSQDLYDTQYF.

This chain uses TRBV7-9 with TRBJ2-2, with a possible D match to TRBD2 (6 bases). This CDR3 has 13 amino acids. CDR1 and CDR2 (germline): SEHNR, FQNEAQ (reference sequence). V shed 6 bases and J shed 5 bases, with 10 bases lying between them. CDR3 nucleotide sequence: TGTGCCAGCAGGCCCGGAGGGACCGGGGAGCTGTTTTTT. This encodes CASRPGGTGELFF.

The chain recombines TRBV18 with TRBJ1-4; D is possibly TRBD1 (6 bases). CDR3 length equals 17 residues. From germline, CDR1 is KGHSH and CDR2 LQKENI. V shed 0 bases and J shed 3 bases, with 14 bases lying between them. The CDR3 spells CASSPPFWGRSNEKLFF. The CDR3 DNA reads as TGTGCCAGCTCACCACCGTTCTGGGGGCGTTCTAATGAAAAACTGTTTTTT.

Regarding this clone: Other DNA sequences within the sample encode an identical CDR3. The gene calls are TRBV19 and TRBJ1-1; D not resolved. Trimming stripped 1 base from V and 2 bases from J, with 5 bases between. CDR1 is LNHDA and CDR2 is SQIVND in the germline V gene (reference sequence). The CDR3 consists of 13 residues. The DNA for the CDR3 is TGTGCCAGTAGTATAGGCAGTAACACTGAAGCTTTCTTT. Residues: CASSIGSNTEAFF.

The rearrangement links TRBV2 to TRBJ1-1; weak D call: TRBD1 (5 bases). V lost 2 bases and J 7 bases, leaving 11 bases between the germline ends. The germline gives CDR1 SNHLY, CDR2 FYNNEI. This CDR3 is built from 13 residues. The CDR3 sequence: CASSEFSTGEAFF. In nucleotides, the CDR3 is TGTGCCAGCAGTGAATTTAGTACAGGTGAAGCTTTCTTT.

The V call is TRBV7-9, the J call TRBJ2-3, with 7 positions matching TRBD1. In germline, CDR1 is SEHNR, CDR2 FQNEAQ (reference sequence). The V gene end was trimmed by 4 bases and the J gene end by 6 bases; junction bases not matched to a gene: 7. This CDR3 is built from 14 residues. Here the CDR3 reads CASSSLTGSDTQYF. The CDR3 coding sequence is TGTGCCAGCAGCTCCCTGACAGGGAGTGATACGCAGTATTTT.

The CDR3 here is CASSHGGGRETQYF. In DNA, the CDR3 is TGTGCCAGCAGCCACGGGGGTGGTCGGGAGACCCAGTACTTC. The V and J genes are TRBV14 and TRBJ2-5; possible D gene TRBD2, 6 bases. CDR1 SGHDN and CDR2 FVKESK come from the germline V gene. V was trimmed by 3 bases and J by 5 bases, leaving 13 bases between them. This CDR3 comprises 14 residues.

The chain uses TRBV4-1 and TRBJ2-1, with 10 nucleotides matching TRBD2. This CDR3 has 17 amino acids. The germline CDR1 and CDR2 sequences are MGHRA and YSYEKL. Trimming at V came to 1 base and at J to 5 bases, leaving 8 bases not matched to a gene. For the CDR3, the DNA is TGCGCCAGCAGCCAAGGGCGGCTAGCGGGGGTGGACAATGAGCAGTTCTTC. This gives the protein CASSQGRLAGVDNEQFF.

The chain combines TRBV28 with TRBJ1-1; no firm D call. With 2 bases removed from V and 2 bases from J, the gap between germline ends came to 6 bases. The germline gives CDR1 MDHEN, CDR2 SYDVKM. The CDR3 contains 13 residues. CDR3 nucleotide sequence: TGTGCCAGCAGTTTAGGGTTCAACACTGAAGCTTTCTTT. It yields the protein CASSLGFNTEAFF. Using reference TRBV28 and TRBJ1-1 for the parts outside the CDR3, the full variable domain is DVKVTQSSRYLVKRTGEKVFLECVQDMDHENMFWYRQDPGLGLRLIYFSYDVKMKEKGDIPEGYSVSREKKERFSLILESASTNQTSMYLCASSLGFNTEAFFGQGTRLTVV.

V gene TRBV9 combines with J gene TRBJ2-1, with D hard to call. Trimming pared 0 bases from V and 3 bases from J, leaving 10 bases between. The germline CDR1 and CDR2 sequences are SGDLS and YYNGEE. The CDR3 consists of 15 residues. The CDR3 sequence is CASSVVADFYNEQFF. In DNA form, the CDR3 reads TGTGCCAGCAGCGTAGTGGCTGACTTCTACAATGAGCAGTTCTTC.